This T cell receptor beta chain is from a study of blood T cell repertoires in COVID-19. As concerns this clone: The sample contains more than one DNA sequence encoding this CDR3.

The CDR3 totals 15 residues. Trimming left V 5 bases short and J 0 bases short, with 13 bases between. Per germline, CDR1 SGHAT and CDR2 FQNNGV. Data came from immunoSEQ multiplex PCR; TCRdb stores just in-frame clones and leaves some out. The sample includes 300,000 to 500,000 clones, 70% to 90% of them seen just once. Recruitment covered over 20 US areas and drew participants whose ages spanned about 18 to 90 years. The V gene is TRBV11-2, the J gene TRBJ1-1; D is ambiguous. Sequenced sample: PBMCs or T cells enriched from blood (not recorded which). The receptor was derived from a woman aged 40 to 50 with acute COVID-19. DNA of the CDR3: TGTGCCAGCAGCCCACGGACGGGATTGAACACTGAAGCTTTCTTT. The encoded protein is CASSPRTGLNTEAFF.